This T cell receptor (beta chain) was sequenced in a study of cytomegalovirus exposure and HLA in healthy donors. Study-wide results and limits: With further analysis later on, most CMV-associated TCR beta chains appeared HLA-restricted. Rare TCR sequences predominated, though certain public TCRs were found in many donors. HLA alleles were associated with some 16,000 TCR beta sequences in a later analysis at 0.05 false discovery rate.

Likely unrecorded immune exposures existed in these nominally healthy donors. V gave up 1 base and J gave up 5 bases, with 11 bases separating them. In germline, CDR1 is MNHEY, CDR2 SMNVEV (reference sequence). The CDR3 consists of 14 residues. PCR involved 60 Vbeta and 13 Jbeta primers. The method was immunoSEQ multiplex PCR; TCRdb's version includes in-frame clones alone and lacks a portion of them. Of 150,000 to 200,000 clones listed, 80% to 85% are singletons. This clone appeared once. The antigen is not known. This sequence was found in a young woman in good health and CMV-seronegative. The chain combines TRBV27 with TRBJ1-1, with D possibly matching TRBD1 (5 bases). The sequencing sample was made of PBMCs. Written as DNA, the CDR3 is TGTGCCAGCAGTTTATATTCAGGGCGAACTGAAGCTTTCTTT. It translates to CASSLYSGRTEAFF.